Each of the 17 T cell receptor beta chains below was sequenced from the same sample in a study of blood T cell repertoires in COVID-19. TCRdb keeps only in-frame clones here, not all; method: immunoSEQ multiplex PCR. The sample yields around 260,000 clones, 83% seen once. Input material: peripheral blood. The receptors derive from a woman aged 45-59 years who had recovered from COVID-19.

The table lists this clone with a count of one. This CDR3 reads CASSLAGTDTQYF. CDR3 in DNA: TGTGCCAGCTCTCTTGCCGGGACAGATACGCAGTATTTT. J is TRBJ2-3 and V is TRBV18; D is undetermined. The germline V gene has CDR1 KGHSH and CDR2 LQKENI. The V end lost 6 bases, the J end lost 3 bases, and 10 bases lay between the germline ends. The CDR3 spans 13 residues.

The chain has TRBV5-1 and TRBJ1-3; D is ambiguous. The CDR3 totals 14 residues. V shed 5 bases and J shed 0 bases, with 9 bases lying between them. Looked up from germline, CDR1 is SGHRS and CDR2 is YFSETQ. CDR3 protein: CASRQSSSGNTIYF. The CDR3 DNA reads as TGCGCCAGCAGACAAAGTTCCTCTGGAAACACCATATATTTT.

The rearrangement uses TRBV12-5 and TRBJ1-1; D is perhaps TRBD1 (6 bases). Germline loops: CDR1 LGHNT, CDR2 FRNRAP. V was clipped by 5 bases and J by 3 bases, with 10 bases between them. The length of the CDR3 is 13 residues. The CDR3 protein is CASGQGLHTEAFF. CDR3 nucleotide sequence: TGTGCTAGTGGTCAGGGGTTGCACACTGAAGCTTTCTTT.

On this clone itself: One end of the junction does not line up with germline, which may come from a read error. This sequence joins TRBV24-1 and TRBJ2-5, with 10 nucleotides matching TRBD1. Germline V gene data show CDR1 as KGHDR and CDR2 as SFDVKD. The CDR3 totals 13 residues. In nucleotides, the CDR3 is TGTGCCGGGACAGGGGAAACGCAAGGGACCCAGTACTTC. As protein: CAGTGETQGTQYF.

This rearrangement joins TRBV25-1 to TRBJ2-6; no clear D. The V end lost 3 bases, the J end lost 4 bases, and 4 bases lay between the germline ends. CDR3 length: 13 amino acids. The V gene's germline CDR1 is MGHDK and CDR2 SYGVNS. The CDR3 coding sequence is TGTGCCAGCAGTGAGGCCGGGGCCAACGTCCTGACTTTC. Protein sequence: CASSEAGANVLTF. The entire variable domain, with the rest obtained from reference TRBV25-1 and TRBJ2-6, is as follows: EADIYQTPRYLVIGTGKKITLECSQTMGHDKMYWYQQDPGMELHLIHYSYGVNSTEKGDLSSESTVSRIRTEHFPLTLESARPSHTSQYLCASSEAGANVLTFGAGSRLTVL.

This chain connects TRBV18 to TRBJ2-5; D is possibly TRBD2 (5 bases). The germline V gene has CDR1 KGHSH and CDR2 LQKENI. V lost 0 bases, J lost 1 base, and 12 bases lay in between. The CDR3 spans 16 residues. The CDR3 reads CASSPPLAATQETQYF. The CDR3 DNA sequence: TGTGCCAGCTCACCACCTCTAGCAGCTACCCAAGAGACCCAGTACTTC.

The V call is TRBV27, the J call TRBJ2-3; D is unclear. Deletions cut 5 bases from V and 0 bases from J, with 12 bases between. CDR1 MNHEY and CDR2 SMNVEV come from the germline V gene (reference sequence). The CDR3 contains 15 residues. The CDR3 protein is CASSLGVVSTDTQYF. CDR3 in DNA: TGTGCCAGCAGTCTCGGTGTGGTTAGCACAGATACGCAGTATTTT.

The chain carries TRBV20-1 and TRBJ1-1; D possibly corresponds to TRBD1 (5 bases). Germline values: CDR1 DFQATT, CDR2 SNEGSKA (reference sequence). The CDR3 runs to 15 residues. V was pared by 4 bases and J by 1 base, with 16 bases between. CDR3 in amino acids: CSATDSVGANTEAFF. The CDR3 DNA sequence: TGCAGTGCTACTGACAGCGTTGGGGCGAACACTGAAGCTTTCTTT.

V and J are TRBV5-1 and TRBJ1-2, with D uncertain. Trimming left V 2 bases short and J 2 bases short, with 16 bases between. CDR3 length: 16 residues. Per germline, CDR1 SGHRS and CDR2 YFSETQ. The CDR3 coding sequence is TGCGCCAGCAGCTTTGGCCCGAGGGTTCCCAACTATGGCTACACCTTC. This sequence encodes CASSFGPRVPNYGYTF.

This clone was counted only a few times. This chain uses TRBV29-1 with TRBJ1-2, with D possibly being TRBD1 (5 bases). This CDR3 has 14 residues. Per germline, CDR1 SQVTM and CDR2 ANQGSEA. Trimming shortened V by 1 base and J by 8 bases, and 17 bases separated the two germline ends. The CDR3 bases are TGCAGCGTTGAAGCTCCAGGGTTGGAGCTCGGCTACACCTTC. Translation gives CSVEAPGLELGYTF.

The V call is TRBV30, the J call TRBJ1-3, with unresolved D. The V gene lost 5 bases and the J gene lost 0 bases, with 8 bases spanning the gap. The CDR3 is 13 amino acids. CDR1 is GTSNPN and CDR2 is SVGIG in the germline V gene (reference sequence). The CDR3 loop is CAWGPSSGNTIYF. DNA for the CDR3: TGTGCCTGGGGGCCCAGCTCTGGAAACACCATATATTTT.

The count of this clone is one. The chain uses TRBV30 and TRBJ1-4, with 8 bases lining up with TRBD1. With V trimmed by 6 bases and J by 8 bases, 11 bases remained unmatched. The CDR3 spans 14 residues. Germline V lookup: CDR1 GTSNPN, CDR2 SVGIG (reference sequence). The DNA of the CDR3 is TGTGCCTGTAATAGACAGGGGCTAAACGAAAAACTGTTTTTT. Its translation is CACNRQGLNEKLFF.

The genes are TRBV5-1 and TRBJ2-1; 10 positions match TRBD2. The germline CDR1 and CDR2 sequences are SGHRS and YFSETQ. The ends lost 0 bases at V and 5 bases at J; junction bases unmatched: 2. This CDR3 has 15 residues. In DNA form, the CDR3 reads TGCGCCAGCAGCTTGGGCCTAGCGGGGGACAATGAGCAGTTCTTC. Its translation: CASSLGLAGDNEQFF.

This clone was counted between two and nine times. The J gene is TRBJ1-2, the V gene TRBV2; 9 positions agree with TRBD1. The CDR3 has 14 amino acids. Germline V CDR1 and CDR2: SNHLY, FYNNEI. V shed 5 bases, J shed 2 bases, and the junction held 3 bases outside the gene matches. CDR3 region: CASSSGQGNYGYTF. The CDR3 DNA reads TGTGCCAGCAGTTCCGGACAGGGGAACTATGGCTACACCTTC.

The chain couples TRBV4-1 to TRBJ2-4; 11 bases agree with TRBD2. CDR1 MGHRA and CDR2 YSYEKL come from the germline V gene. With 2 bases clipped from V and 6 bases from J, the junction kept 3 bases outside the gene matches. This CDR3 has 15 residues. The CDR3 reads CASSQSTSGGNIQYF. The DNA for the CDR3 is TGCGCCAGCAGCCAATCAACTAGCGGGGGAAACATTCAGTACTTC.

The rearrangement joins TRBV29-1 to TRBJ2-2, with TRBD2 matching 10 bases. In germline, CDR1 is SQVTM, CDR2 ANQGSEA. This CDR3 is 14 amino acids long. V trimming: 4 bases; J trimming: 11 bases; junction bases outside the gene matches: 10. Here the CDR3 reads CSVGTSGRVSELFF. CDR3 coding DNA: TGCAGCGTTGGGACTAGCGGAAGGGTGAGCGAGCTGTTTTTT.

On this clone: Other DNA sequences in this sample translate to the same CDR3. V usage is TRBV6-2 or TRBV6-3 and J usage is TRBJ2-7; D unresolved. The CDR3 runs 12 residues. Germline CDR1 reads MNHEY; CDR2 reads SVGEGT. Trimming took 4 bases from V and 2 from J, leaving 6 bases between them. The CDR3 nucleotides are TGTGCCAGCAGTTCAGGCGCCTACGAGCAGTACTTC. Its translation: CASSSGAYEQYF.